A single sample gave rise to the 20 T cell receptor beta chains below, sequenced in a study of blood T cell repertoires in COVID-19. Assay: immunoSEQ multiplex PCR; the TCRdb copy retains only in-frame clones and omits some. Altogether fewer than 60,000 clones are present, about 84% being singletons, with the ten largest covering approximately 23%. The sample taken for sequencing was peripheral blood. These receptors were collected from a woman over 75 with acute or convalescent COVID-19.

The rearrangement links TRBV28 to TRBJ2-7; D is perhaps TRBD2 (6 bases). Germline CDR1 is MDHEN and CDR2 is SYDVKM. Deletions cut 4 bases from V and 6 bases from J, with 10 bases between. CDR3 length: 12 residues. The CDR3 spells CASSSRRAEQYF. In nucleotides, the CDR3 is TGTGCCAGCAGTTCCCGGAGGGCCGAGCAGTACTTC.

CDR3 DNA sequence: TGTGCCAGCAGCTTGATGGTTACAGGGGACACTGAAGCTTTCTTT. Protein: CASSLMVTGDTEAFF. The V call is TRBV5-4, the J call TRBJ1-1; TRBD1 aligns across 7 bases. The CDR3 runs to 15 residues. Losses at the gene ends were 1 base for V and 3 bases for J; bases not matched to a gene: 6. CDR1 is SGHNT and CDR2 is YYREEE in the germline V gene (reference sequence).

The J gene is TRBJ1-1, the V gene TRBV7-3, with 12 bases identical to TRBD1. The CDR3 is made up of 17 amino acids. The germline CDR1 and CDR2 sequences are SGHTA and FQGTGA. V dropped 5 bases and J dropped 4; count of bases not matched to a gene: 11. CDR3 residues: CASSPRTGTGGFTEAFF. In DNA form, the CDR3 reads TGTGCCAGCAGCCCGCGAACCGGGACAGGGGGCTTCACTGAAGCTTTCTTT.

V and J are TRBV5-1 and TRBJ2-1, with 12 bases fitting TRBD2. CDR3 length equals 15 residues. V dropped 0 bases and J dropped 9; count of bases not matched to a gene: 4. Germline V gene lookup returns CDR1 SGHRS and CDR2 YFSETQ. The CDR3 sequence is CASSLGTSGVGEQFF. The CDR3, as DNA: TGCGCCAGCAGCTTGGGGACTAGCGGGGTTGGTGAGCAGTTCTTC.

The chain joins TRBV6-4 to TRBJ1-2, with D possibly matching TRBD1 (5 bases). Looked up from germline, CDR1 is MRHNA and CDR2 is SNTAGT. The V and J ends lost 0 bases and 7 bases respectively, with 12 bases between them. This CDR3 region has 14 residues. In nucleotides, the CDR3 is TGTGCCAGCAGTGACTCGATACAGGACGGTGGCTACACCTTC. Amino acid sequence: CASSDSIQDGGYTF.

V gene TRBV7-9 combines with J gene TRBJ1-1; 7 bases are a match to TRBD1. The CDR3 spans 14 residues. Germline loops: CDR1 SEHNR, CDR2 FQNEAQ (reference sequence). V gave up 2 bases and J gave up 1 base; unmatched junction bases: 1. CDR3 sequence: CASSLTGANTEAFF. The CDR3 nucleotides are TGTGCCAGCAGCTTAACAGGGGCGAACACTGAAGCTTTCTTT. The complete variable domain, with remaining parts taken from reference TRBV7-9 and TRBJ1-1, reads DTGVSQNPRHKITKRGQNVTFRCDPISEHNRLYWYRQTLGQGPEFLTYFQNEAQLEKSRLLSDRFSAERPKGSFSTLEIQRTEQGDSAMYLCASSLTGANTEAFFGQGTRLTVV.

This clone appeared a few times. The J gene is TRBJ2-1, the V gene TRBV15; 7 bases map to TRBD2. V lost 1 base, J lost 6 bases, and 9 bases stayed unmatched. The V gene's germline CDR1 is LNHNV and CDR2 YYDKDF (reference sequence). This CDR3 contains 16 residues. Here the CDR3 DNA reads TGTGCCACCAGCAGAGGGGAGCGGGGATCTGGCAATGAGCAGTTCTTC. Protein product: CATSRGERGSGNEQFF.

The chain carries TRBV18 and TRBJ1-6; TRBD1 is a possible D gene (5 bases). This CDR3 is built from 16 residues. V lost 3 bases and J 9 bases, leaving 18 bases between the germline ends. Germline CDR1 KGHSH, CDR2 LQKENI. CDR3 nucleotide sequence: TGTGCCAGCTCACCCCGGGGGAGTGCAGGGAGTTCACCCCTCCACTTT. It translates to CASSPRGSAGSSPLHF.

The V and J genes are TRBV7-3 and TRBJ2-3, with 7 positions matching TRBD2. Per germline, CDR1 SGHTA and CDR2 FQGTGA. The CDR3 has 18 amino acids. J gave up 2 bases and V 1 base, and 12 bases lay outside the gene matches. In DNA, the CDR3 is TGTGCCAGCAGCTTAAGAAGTGGGCGCGGGAGTTTCACAGATACGCAGTATTTT. This codes for CASSLRSGRGSFTDTQYF.

CDR3 DNA: TGTGCCAGCAGCCTCGGACAGGGTAATCAGCCCCAGCATTTT. It translates to CASSLGQGNQPQHF. The J gene is TRBJ1-5, the V gene TRBV6-2 or TRBV6-3; TRBD1 aligns across 8 bases. V trimming: 6 bases; J trimming: 4 bases; junction bases outside the gene matches: 5. CDR1 is MNHEY, CDR2 SVGEGT, per germline. The CDR3 has 14 amino acids.

A note on this clone: A read error may account for a junction end that differs from germline. The chain uses TRBV7-7 and TRBJ1-6; possibly TRBD1 for D (5 bases). Germline CDR1 reads SSHAT; CDR2 reads FNYEAQ (reference sequence). The CDR3 extends over 16 amino acids. This CDR3 reads CASSFAGTGSNSPLHF. The DNA for the CDR3 is TGTGCTAGCAGCTTTGCCGGGACTGGTAGTAATTCACCCCTCCACTTT.

The chain links TRBV5-1 to TRBJ2-1; tentative D call: TRBD1 (6 bases). Trimming shortened V by 0 bases and J by 0 bases, and 10 bases separated the two germline ends. CDR3 length: 16 amino acids. The germline gives CDR1 SGHRS, CDR2 YFSETQ. Written as DNA, the CDR3 is TGCGCCAGCAGCTTGGGGGGGCGACCCTCCTACAATGAGCAGTTCTTC. Protein sequence: CASSLGGRPSYNEQFF.

The chain uses TRBV30 and TRBJ2-2; 11 nucleotides agree with TRBD2. The germline gives CDR1 GTSNPN, CDR2 SVGIG (reference sequence). This CDR3 spans 17 amino acids. The V gene end was trimmed by 0 bases and the J gene end by 6 bases; junction bases not matched to a gene: 9. In DNA, the CDR3 is TGTGCCTGGAGTGTACAGGCTAGCGGGAGGAGGCCCGGGGAGCTGTTTTTT. Translated, it gives CAWSVQASGRRPGELFF. The variable domain in full, completed from reference TRBV30 and TRBJ2-2, reads SQTIHQWPATLVQPVGSPLSLECTVEGTSNPNLYWYRQAAGRGLQLLFYSVGIGQISSEVPQNLSASRPQDRQFILSSKKLLLSDSGFYLCAWSVQASGRRPGELFFGEGSRLTVL.

This CDR3 reads CASSVGGNTEAFF. CDR3 coding DNA: TGTGCCAGCAGTGTAGGCGGGAACACTGAAGCTTTCTTT. The chain is built from TRBV2 and TRBJ1-1; D is unclear. The germline CDR1 and CDR2 sequences are SNHLY and FYNNEI. V was shortened by 4 bases and J by 1 base, with 7 bases between the two germline ends. The CDR3 runs 13 residues.

CDR3 amino acids: CASSLPLPGQGPTEAFF. The DNA of the CDR3 is TGTGCCAGCAGTCTACCCTTACCGGGACAGGGTCCTACTGAAGCTTTCTTT. The chain has TRBV28 and TRBJ1-1; 9 bases align to TRBD1. Germline V lookup: CDR1 MDHEN, CDR2 SYDVKM. The CDR3 covers 17 residues. V dropped 5 bases and J dropped 5; count of bases not matched to a gene: 15.

The chain employs TRBV6-8 and TRBJ2-5; TRBD2 aligns across 14 bases. Germline V lookup: CDR1 MNHGY, CDR2 SAAAGT. V shed 6 bases and J 5 bases; nucleotides not matched to a gene: 2. The CDR3 contains 14 residues. The CDR3 spells CASRRTSGRETQYF. In DNA form, the CDR3 reads TGTGCCAGCAGACGGACTAGCGGGAGGGAGACCCAGTACTTC.

This chain joins TRBV19 and TRBJ2-4; D is unclear. V lost 3 bases and J 4 bases, leaving 10 bases between the germline ends. Per germline, CDR1 LNHDA and CDR2 SQIVND (reference sequence). CDR3 length: 14 residues. CDR3 protein: CASSMESGKNIQYF. CDR3 in DNA: TGTGCCAGTAGTATGGAGAGTGGGAAAAACATTCAGTACTTC.

Comment on this clone: Mismatch with germline at one junction end may stem from a read error. The chain couples TRBV20-1 to TRBJ2-1; 7 nucleotides line up with TRBD2. The CDR3 spans 14 residues. The germline V gene encodes CDR1 DFQATT and CDR2 SNEGSKA (reference sequence). The CDR3 loop is CGASGGRAYNEQFF. The CDR3 region has the DNA TGCGGTGCTAGTGGCGGGAGAGCATACAATGAACAGTTCTTC.

The rearrangement uses TRBV28 and TRBJ2-5, with TRBD2 matching over 7 bases. Germline CDR1 and CDR2: MDHEN and SYDVKM. The CDR3 runs to 14 residues. The trim removed 2 bases at V and 5 bases at J, leaving 5 bases unmatched. The CDR3 DNA reads TGTGCCAGCAGTTTAGGCGGGAGAGGGGAGACCCAGTACTTC. It codes for CASSLGGRGETQYF.

V is TRBV7-9 and J is TRBJ2-7, with TRBD2 identical over 11 bases. In germline, CDR1 is SEHNR, CDR2 FQNEAQ (reference sequence). CDR3 length: 16 amino acids. V lost 1 base to trimming and J lost 2 bases; unmatched junction nucleotides: 4. The CDR3 DNA follows: TGTGCCAGCAGCTTAGGACTAGCGGGGAGAACCTACGAGCAGTACTTC. Its translation: CASSLGLAGRTYEQYF.